This paragraph covers one T cell receptor beta chain sequence. Its matching antigen is unknown. This CDR3 spans 16 amino acids. In germline, CDR1 is KGHSH, CDR2 LQKENI. Trimming took 3 bases from V and 3 from J, leaving 17 bases between them. This entry is derived from a study of PD-1 blockade in mismatch repair-deficient tumors. Profiling relied on immunoSEQ multiplex PCR, and the TCRdb table lists in-frame clones only, not all of them. This sample has tens of thousands of clones, with approximately 80% found just once. Three pembrolizumab responders had their TCRs sequenced. General study findings and limits: Tumor-resident clones, often undetectable pretreatment in blood, expanded then contracted after pembrolizumab.

Sequenced here: peripheral blood, sampled 4 weeks after starting pembrolizumab. The genes are TRBV18 and TRBJ1-1; TRBD1 is a possible D gene (5 bases). The sequence derives from an adult with mismatch repair-deficient cancer. CDR3 in amino acids: CASSPLPLRDYTEAFF. The CDR3 DNA reads TGTGCCAGCTCACCCCTGCCGCTCAGGGACTACACTGAAGCTTTCTTT.